The 17 T cell receptor beta chains presented below share a single source sample, sequenced in a study of blood T cell repertoires in COVID-19. The repertoire was sequenced with immunoSEQ multiplex PCR; TCRdb's copy has only in-frame clones and lacks some. This sample yields 250,000 to 350,000 clones, of which 90% are seen a single time; around 4.5% belongs to the top ten. Sequenced: PBMCs or T cells enriched from blood (not recorded which). These receptors were obtained from a woman between 18 and 30 years old with acute COVID-19.

The V and J genes are TRBV11-2 and TRBJ2-5; 11 bases match TRBD2. J was trimmed by 5 bases and V by 4 bases; bases with no gene match: 9. The CDR3 sequence is 16 residues long. CDR1 SGHAT and CDR2 FQNNGV come from the germline V gene. The CDR3 DNA is TGTGCCAGCAGCTCAATTCTAGCGGGAGGCCGGGAGACCCAGTACTTC. Amino acids: CASSSILAGGRETQYF.

The CDR3, as DNA: TGTGCCAGCAGGCCCGCCCGGGACAGTTTTAGGAGCAATCAGCCCCAGCATTTT. This gives the protein CASRPARDSFRSNQPQHF. The J gene is TRBJ1-5, the V gene TRBV27, with 7 bases aligning to TRBD1. The V gene's germline CDR1 is MNHEY and CDR2 SMNVEV (reference sequence). Trimming took 6 bases from V and 1 from J; bases not matched to a gene: 15. The CDR3 length is 18 residues.

For this clone: At the DNA level, this CDR3 is encoded by other sequences in the same sample as well. This chain uses TRBV12-3 or TRBV12-4 with TRBJ2-3; D is undetermined. The CDR3 covers 12 residues. Trimming took off 2 bases at V and 3 bases at J, with 3 bases between the two ends. The CDR3 here is CASSLSTDTQYF. CDR3 nucleotides: TGTGCCAGCAGTTTATCGACAGATACGCAGTATTTT.

V usage is TRBV6-5 and J usage is TRBJ1-1; possible D gene TRBD1, 6 bases. The V gene lost 3 bases and the J gene lost 3 bases, with 14 bases spanning the gap. Germline CDR1 and CDR2: MNHEY and SVGAGI. The CDR3 length is 15 residues. The DNA for the CDR3 is TGTGCCAGCAGTTATTATCAGGGGCGCGACACTGAAGCTTTCTTT. It specifies CASSYYQGRDTEAFF.

The chain is built from TRBV9 and TRBJ1-2; no definite D call. V was shortened by 0 bases and J by 0 bases, with 6 bases between the two germline ends. This CDR3 comprises 14 residues. CDR1 is SGDLS and CDR2 is YYNGEE in the germline V gene. The CDR3 DNA reads TGTGCCAGCAGCGTAGCGGGGACTAACTATGGCTACACCTTC. This encodes CASSVAGTNYGYTF.

V and J are TRBV2 and TRBJ2-5, with TRBD1 matching over 9 bases. Germline CDR1 SNHLY, CDR2 FYNNEI. V shed 5 bases, J shed 5 bases, and the junction held 12 bases outside the gene matches. This CDR3 contains 16 residues. CDR3 in DNA: TGTGCCAGCAGTTTTGCCGGGACAGGGTCGCGCGAGACCCAGTACTTC. Amino acid sequence: CASSFAGTGSRETQYF.

The chain joins TRBV27 to TRBJ1-6, with TRBD1 as a possible D gene (5 bases). The V end was cut by 2 bases, the J end by 4 bases, with 9 bases between. This CDR3 is 15 amino acids long. Per the germline V gene, CDR1 is MNHEY and CDR2 is SMNVEV (reference sequence). CDR3 sequence: CASSLLTEYNSPLHF. CDR3 bases: TGTGCCAGCAGTTTACTGACAGAATATAATTCACCCCTCCACTTT.

The rearrangement uses TRBV28 and TRBJ1-2; 9 nucleotides match TRBD1. This CDR3 has 15 residues. The junction had 6 bases not matched to a gene; V was cut back by 4 bases and J by 3 bases. CDR1 and CDR2 from the germline V gene are MDHEN and SYDVKM. CDR3: CASSSSQGAYYGYTF. CDR3 DNA: TGTGCCAGCAGTTCTTCACAGGGGGCCTACTATGGCTACACCTTC.

This chain joins TRBV18 and TRBJ1-1, with 7 bases lining up with TRBD1. In germline, CDR1 is KGHSH, CDR2 LQKENI. There are 12 residues in the CDR3. V dropped 6 bases and J dropped 4; count of bases not matched to a gene: 2. The CDR3 DNA reads as TGTGCCAGCTCCGGGACAGCCACTGAAGCTTTCTTT. This codes for CASSGTATEAFF.

The V and J genes are TRBV5-6 and TRBJ2-4; the match to TRBD1 covers 9 bases. V dropped 5 bases and J dropped 1; count of bases not matched to a gene: 10. Germline CDR1 SGHDT, CDR2 YYEEEE. This CDR3 comprises 17 residues. Here the CDR3 reads CASRKTGGVSAKNIQYF. The CDR3 DNA is TGTGCCAGCAGGAAGACAGGGGGGGTTAGTGCCAAAAACATTCAGTACTTC. The full variable domain, completed using reference TRBV5-6 and TRBJ2-4, is DAGVTQSPTHLIKTRGQQVTLRCSPKSGHDTVSWYQQALGQGPQFIFQYYEEEERQRGNFPDRFSGHQFPNYSSELNVNALLLGDSALYLCASRKTGGVSAKNIQYFGAGTRLSVL.

The chain joins TRBV28 to TRBJ2-7; tentative D call: TRBD2 (5 bases). From germline, CDR1 is MDHEN and CDR2 SYDVKM. There are 17 residues in the CDR3. V dropped 3 bases and J dropped 4 bases, with 22 bases sitting between them. CDR3 sequence reads: CASSFGVGRGSYYEQYF. In DNA, the CDR3 is TGTGCCAGCAGTTTCGGAGTAGGGAGAGGGAGCTATTACGAGCAGTACTTC.

V usage is TRBV6-1 and J usage is TRBJ2-7, with 13 bases fitting TRBD2. V shed 2 bases, J shed 0 bases, and the junction held 1 base outside the gene matches. CDR3 size: 16 residues. CDR1 and CDR2 (germline): MNHNS, SASEGT. In DNA, the CDR3 is TGTGCCAGCAGTGAAAGACTAGCGGGAGGCTCCTACGAGCAGTACTTC. Translation gives CASSERLAGGSYEQYF.

This chain joins TRBV28 and TRBJ2-7; 10 bases match TRBD2. The CDR3 extends over 15 amino acids. Germline assignment: CDR1 MDHEN and CDR2 SYDVKM. Germline trimming cut 1 base from V and 5 bases from J; bases unmatched to any gene: 5. The CDR3: CASSLYAAGGDEQYF. The CDR3 bases are TGTGCCAGCAGTTTATACGCAGCGGGAGGGGACGAGCAGTACTTC.

This chain joins TRBV11-3 and TRBJ2-3, with a tentative D call TRBD1 (6 bases). Trimming pared 5 bases from V and 8 bases from J, leaving 14 bases between. The CDR3 loop spans 13 amino acids. Germline V gene sequence: CDR1 SGHNT, CDR2 YENEEA. CDR3 nucleotide sequence: TGTGCCAGCAGCCGAGGACAAGGGGGTACGCAGTATTTT. It translates to CASSRGQGGTQYF. The full variable domain, with the rest looked up from reference TRBV11-3 and TRBJ2-3, is EAGVVQSPRYKIIEKKQPVAFWCNPISGHNTLYWYLQNLGQGPELLIRYENEEAVDDSQLPKDRFSAERLKGVDSTLKIQPAELGDSAVYLCASSRGQGGTQYFGPGTRLTVL.

The chain has TRBV28 and TRBJ2-7, with D possibly matching TRBD2 (6 bases). Germline CDR1 is MDHEN and CDR2 is SYDVKM. V lost 3 bases and J lost 7, with 19 bases in between. CDR3 size: 15 residues. CDR3 in DNA: TGTGCCAGCAGTTTCCCCGGGAGTCTCACGGGGGAGCAGTACTTC. It encodes CASSFPGSLTGEQYF.

This clone was detected once. CDR3 sequence (DNA): TGTGCCAGCAGCGGCCGGGACAGAGGGACGCATGGCTACACCTTC. Translating gives CASSGRDRGTHGYTF. The J gene is TRBJ1-2, the V gene TRBV9; 7 positions match TRBD1. With V trimmed by 3 bases and J by 6 bases, 11 bases remained unmatched. Germline loops: CDR1 SGDLS, CDR2 YYNGEE. The CDR3 runs 15 residues.

The sample holds one count of this clone. V usage is TRBV6-1 and J usage is TRBJ2-2; TRBD2 matches at 11 bases. The CDR3 contains 16 residues. Germline V gene data show CDR1 as MNHNS and CDR2 as SASEGT. V shed 3 bases and J 5 bases; nucleotides not matched to a gene: 5. The CDR3 sequence is CASSEATSGATGELFF. CDR3 DNA: TGTGCCAGCAGTGAGGCGACTAGCGGGGCTACCGGGGAGCTGTTTTTT.